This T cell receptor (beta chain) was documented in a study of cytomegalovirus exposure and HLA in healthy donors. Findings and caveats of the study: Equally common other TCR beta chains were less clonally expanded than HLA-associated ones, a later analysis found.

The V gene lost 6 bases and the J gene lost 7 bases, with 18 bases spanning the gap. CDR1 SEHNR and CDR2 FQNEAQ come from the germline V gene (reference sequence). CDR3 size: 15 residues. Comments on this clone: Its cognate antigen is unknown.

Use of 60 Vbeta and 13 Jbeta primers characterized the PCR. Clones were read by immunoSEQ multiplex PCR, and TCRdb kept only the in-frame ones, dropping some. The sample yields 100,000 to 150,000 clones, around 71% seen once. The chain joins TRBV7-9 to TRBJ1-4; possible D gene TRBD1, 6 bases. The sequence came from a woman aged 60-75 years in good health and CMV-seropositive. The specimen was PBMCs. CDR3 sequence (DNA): TGTGCCAGCAGGGACCTCCGGGACACCTCTGAAAAACTGTTTTTT. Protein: CASRDLRDTSEKLFF.